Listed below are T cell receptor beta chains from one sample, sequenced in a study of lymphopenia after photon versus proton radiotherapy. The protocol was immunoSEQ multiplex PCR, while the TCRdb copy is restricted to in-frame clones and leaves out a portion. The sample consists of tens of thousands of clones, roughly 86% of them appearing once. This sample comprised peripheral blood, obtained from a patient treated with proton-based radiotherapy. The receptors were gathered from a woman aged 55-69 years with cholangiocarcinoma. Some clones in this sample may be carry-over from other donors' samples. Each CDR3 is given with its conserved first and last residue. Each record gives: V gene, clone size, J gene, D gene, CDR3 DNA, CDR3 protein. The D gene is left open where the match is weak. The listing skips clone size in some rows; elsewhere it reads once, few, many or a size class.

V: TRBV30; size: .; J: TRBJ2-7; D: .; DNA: TGTGCCTGGAGTGTATCAATCAGGGGAGCCTACGAGCAGTACTTC; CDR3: CAWSVSIRGAYEQYF
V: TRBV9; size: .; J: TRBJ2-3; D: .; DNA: TGTGCCAGCAGCGTAGAACTCCTTAGCACAGATACGCAGTATTTT; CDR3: CASSVELLSTDTQYF
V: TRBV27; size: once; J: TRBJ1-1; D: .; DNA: TGTGCCAGCAGTTTATGGAGCGGGAACACTGAAGCTTTCTTT; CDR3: CASSLWSGNTEAFF
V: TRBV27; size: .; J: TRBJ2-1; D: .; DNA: TGTGCCAGCAACTGGGGTGAGCAGTTCTTC; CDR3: CASNWGEQFF
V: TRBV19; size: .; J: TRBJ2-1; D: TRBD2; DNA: TGTGCCAGTAGTATGATGCTGACTAGCGGGAGGGCCAATGAGCAGTTCTTC; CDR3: CASSMMLTSGRANEQFF
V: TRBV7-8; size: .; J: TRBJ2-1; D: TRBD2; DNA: TGTGCCAGCAGCGACAGGACTAGCGGCAATGAGCAGTTCTTC; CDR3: CASSDRTSGNEQFF
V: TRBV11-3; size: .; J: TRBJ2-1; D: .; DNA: TGTGCCAGCAGCTTAGACAGGGCGGGCAATGAGCAGTTCTTC; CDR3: CASSLDRAGNEQFF
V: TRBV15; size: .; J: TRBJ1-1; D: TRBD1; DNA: TGTGCCACCAAGGGGGCTAAGGTCGGTACTGAAGCTTTCTTT; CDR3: CATKGAKVGTEAFF
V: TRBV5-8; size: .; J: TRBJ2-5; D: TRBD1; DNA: TGTGCCAGCAGCCGCCTAGGACAGGGGGAAGGGGAGACCCAGTACTTC; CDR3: CASSRLGQGEGETQYF
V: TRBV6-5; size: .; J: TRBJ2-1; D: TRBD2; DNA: TGTGCCAGCAGTTACAGGGAGGGAAATGAGCAGTTCTTC; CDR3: CASSYREGNEQFF
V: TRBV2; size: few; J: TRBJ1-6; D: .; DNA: TGTGCCAGCACCAGAGGCAGGGGCGGTTCACCCCTCCACTTT; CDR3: CASTRGRGGSPLHF
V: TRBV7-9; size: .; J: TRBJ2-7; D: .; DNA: TGTGCCAGCAGCTCCCCACAGCAGACTCCCTACGAGCAGTACTTC; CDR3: CASSSPQQTPYEQYF
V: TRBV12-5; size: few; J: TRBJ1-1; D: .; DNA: TGTGCTAGTGGTTTCCAGACCTCGGAGGCTTTCTTT; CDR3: CASGFQTSEAFF
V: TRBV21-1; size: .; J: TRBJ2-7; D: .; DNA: TGTGCCAGCAGCAACGGTCCCTACAGGGGGCAGTACTTC; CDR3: CASSNGPYRGQYF
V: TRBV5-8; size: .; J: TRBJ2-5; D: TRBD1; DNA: TGTGCCAGCACCCCCAGGGGGCAAGAGACCCAGTACTTC; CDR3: CASTPRGQETQYF
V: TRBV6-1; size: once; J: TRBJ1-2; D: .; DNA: TGTGCCACCCTGGTTTCGGACAGAGCAAACTATGGCTACACCTTC; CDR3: CATLVSDRANYGYTF
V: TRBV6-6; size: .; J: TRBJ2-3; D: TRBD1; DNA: TGTGCCAGCAGTTCCCTAGGACAGGGGGCCACAGATACGCAGTATTTT; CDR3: CASSSLGQGATDTQYF
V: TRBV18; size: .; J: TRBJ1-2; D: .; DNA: TGTGCCAGCTCACCACGGCAGGGTGAAGACTATGGCTACACCTTC; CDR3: CASSPRQGEDYGYTF
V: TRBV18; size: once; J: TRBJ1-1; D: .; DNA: TGTGCCAGCTCACAAGTGAACACTGAAGCTTTCTTT; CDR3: CASSQVNTEAFF
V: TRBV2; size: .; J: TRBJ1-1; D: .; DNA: TGTGCCAGCATGGGGAACACTGAAGCTTTCTTT; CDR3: CASMGNTEAFF
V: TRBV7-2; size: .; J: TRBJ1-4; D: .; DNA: TGTGCCAGCAGCTCACAGGCTTCCAGCGGAAAACTGTTTTTT; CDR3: CASSSQASSGKLFF
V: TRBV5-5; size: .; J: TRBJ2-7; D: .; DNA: TGTGCCAGCAGCTTGGTTCTATCCTCCTACGAGCAGTACTTC; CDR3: CASSLVLSSYEQYF
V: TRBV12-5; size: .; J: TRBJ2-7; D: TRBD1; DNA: TGTGCTAGCCGGACAGGGATAAACGAGCAGTACTTC; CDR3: CASRTGINEQYF
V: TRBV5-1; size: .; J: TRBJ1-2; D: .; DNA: TGCGCCAGCAGCTTGGGTCTCACCTATGGCTACACCTTC; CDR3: CASSLGLTYGYTF
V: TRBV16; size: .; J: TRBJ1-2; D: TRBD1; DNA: TGTGCCAGCAGTCAAACCCGGGACAGCTATGGCTACACCTTC; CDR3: CASSQTRDSYGYTF
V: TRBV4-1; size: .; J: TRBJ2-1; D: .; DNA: TGCGCCAGCGCGAGAGGCTCTTCCTACAATGAGCAGTTCTTC; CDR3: CASARGSSYNEQFF